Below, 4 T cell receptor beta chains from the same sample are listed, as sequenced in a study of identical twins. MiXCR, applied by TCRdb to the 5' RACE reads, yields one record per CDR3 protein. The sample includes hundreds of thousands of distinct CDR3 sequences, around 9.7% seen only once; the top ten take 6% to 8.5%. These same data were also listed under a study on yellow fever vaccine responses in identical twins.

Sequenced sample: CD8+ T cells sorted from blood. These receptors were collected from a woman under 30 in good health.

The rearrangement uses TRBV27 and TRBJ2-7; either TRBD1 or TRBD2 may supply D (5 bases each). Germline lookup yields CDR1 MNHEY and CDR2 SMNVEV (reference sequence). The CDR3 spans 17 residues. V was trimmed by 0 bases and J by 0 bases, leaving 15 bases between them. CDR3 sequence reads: CASSLSIVTAASYEQYF. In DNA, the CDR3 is TGTGCCAGCAGTTTATCGATCGTGACAGCGGCCTCCTACGAGCAGTACTTC.

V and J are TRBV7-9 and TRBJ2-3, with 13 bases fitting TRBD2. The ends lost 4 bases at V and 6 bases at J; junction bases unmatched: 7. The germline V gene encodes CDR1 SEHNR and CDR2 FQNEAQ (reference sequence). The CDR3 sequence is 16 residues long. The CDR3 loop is CASSSRLAGGGDTQYF. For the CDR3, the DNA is TGTGCCAGCAGCTCTCGACTAGCGGGAGGTGGGGATACGCAGTATTTT.

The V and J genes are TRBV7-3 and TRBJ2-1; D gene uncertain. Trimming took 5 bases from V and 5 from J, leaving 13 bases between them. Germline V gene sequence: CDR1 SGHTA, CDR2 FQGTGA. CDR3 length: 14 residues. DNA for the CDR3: TGTGCCAGCAGCGATCATGTTCTTAACAATGAGCAGTTCTTC. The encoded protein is CASSDHVLNNEQFF.

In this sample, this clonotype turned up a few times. CDR3 in amino acids: CSSSRDYQETQYF. The CDR3 bases are TGCAGCTCTTCCCGGGACTATCAAGAGACCCAGTACTTC. This rearrangement joins TRBV29-1 to TRBJ2-5, with 7 nucleotides matching TRBD2. The CDR3 length is 13 residues. Germline loops: CDR1 SQVTM, CDR2 ANQGSEA. V was clipped by 8 bases and J by 2 bases; unmatched bases: 8.